This TCR beta chain was captured in a study of blood T cell repertoires in COVID-19. Turning to the study itself: The cDNA or gDNA used as material had been derived from T cells, B-cell-depleted T cells, or PBMCs.

The CDR3 extends over 15 amino acids. Germline CDR1 is LNHDA and CDR2 is SQIVND (reference sequence). Trimming cost V 3 bases and J 4 bases; bases outside gene matches: 9. What the recovered Cohort 3 donors had was two negative PCRs, clearance, or symptom resolution. Generated by immunoSEQ multiplex PCR, the TCRdb table keeps only in-frame clones and is missing some. The sample carries about 330,000 clones, 70% to 90% recorded once. This TCR came from a woman aged 25-40 years who had recovered from COVID-19. The specimen sequenced was PBMCs or T cells enriched from blood (not recorded which). The gene calls are TRBV19 and TRBJ2-7; the match to TRBD1 covers 7 bases. CDR3 nucleotide sequence: TGTGCCAGTAGTATTTCCGGGACAGCCCAATACGAGCAGTACTTC. This sequence encodes CASSISGTAQYEQYF.